The sequence of this TCR beta chain was determined in a study of technical replicates of blood from a few donors. Assay used: immunoSEQ multiplex PCR; TCRdb lists only in-frame clones, some missing. The sample lists tens of thousands of clones; 92% were seen once. The clonotype was recovered from a human donor in good health. The sequencing sample was made of T cells isolated from PBMCs.

The CDR3, as DNA: TGTGCCAGCAGTTTGGGGAGAAACACTGAAGCTTTCTTT. Protein: CASSLGRNTEAFF. The gene calls are TRBV27 and TRBJ1-1, with D uncertain. There are 13 residues in the CDR3. V was pared by 3 bases and J by 2 bases, with 7 bases between. In germline, CDR1 is MNHEY, CDR2 SMNVEV (reference sequence).